This T cell receptor beta chain emerged from a study of T cells after yellow fever vaccination. TCRdb ran MiXCR on the 5' RACE reads and lists one entry per CDR3 protein. The data show hundreds of thousands of distinct CDR3 sequences, around 12% seen once. This clonotype was seen many times. CDR1 and CDR2 from the germline V gene are SGHDT and YYEEEE. This CDR3 spans 15 amino acids. V gave up 4 bases and J gave up 4 bases, with 17 bases separating them. The rearrangement joins TRBV5-6 to TRBJ2-5, with D perhaps matching TRBD2 (6 bases). The specimen was CD4+ T cells sorted from PBMCs, collected 15 days after the yellow fever booster vaccination. This receptor was identified in a young man who received the YFV17D yellow fever vaccine. The CDR3 sequence is CASSRRSLGGETQYF. The CDR3, as DNA: TGTGCCAGCAGCCGAAGATCGTTGGGAGGAGAGACCCAGTACTTC.